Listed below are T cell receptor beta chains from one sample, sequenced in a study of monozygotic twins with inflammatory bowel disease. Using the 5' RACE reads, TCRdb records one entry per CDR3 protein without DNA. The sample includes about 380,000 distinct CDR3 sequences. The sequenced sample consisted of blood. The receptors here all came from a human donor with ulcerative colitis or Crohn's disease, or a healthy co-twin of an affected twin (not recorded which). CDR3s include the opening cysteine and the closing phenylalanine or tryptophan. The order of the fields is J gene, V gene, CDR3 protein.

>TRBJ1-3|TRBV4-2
CASSLSREVTGNTIYF
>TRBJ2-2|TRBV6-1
CASSEYGTSASNTGELFF
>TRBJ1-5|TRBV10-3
CAISESNRQPQHF
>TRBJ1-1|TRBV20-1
CSASGGTGVGEAFF
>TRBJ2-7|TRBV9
CASSGEQGPSYEQYF
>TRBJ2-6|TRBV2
CASWEGGSGANVLTF
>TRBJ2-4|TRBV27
CASRQGTVAKNIQYF
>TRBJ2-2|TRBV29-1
CSASRGLVTGELFF
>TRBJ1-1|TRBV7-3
CASSLIGWNTEAFF
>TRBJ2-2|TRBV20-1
CSAGTGKNTGELFF
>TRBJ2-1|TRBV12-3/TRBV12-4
CASTLAGGRSYNEQFF
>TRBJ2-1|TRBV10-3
CAISSGANEQFF
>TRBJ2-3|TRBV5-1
CASSWTSLSTDTQYF
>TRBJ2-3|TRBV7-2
CASSLGGSISTDTQYF
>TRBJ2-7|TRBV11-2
CASSFSGAGDYDEQYF
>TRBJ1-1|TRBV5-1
CASSFQVNTEAFF
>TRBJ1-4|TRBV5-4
CASSFDRHGEKLFF
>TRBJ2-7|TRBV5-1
CASSPSGTGGREQYF
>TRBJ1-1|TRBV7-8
CASSLEQVVGWAFF
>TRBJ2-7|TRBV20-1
CSGSRGQGPYEQYF
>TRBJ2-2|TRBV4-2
CASSGASPLIGGLTGELFF
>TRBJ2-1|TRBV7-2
CASSPEAGTLHNEQFF
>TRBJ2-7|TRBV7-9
CASSPQLDRIYEQYF
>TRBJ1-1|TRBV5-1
CASSRGQANTEAFF
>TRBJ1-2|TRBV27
CASRSQGNYGYTF
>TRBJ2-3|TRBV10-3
CAIRELLSSTDTQYF